This TCR beta chain was retrieved from a study of T cells after yellow fever vaccination. This CDR3 spans 18 amino acids. V dropped 1 base and J dropped 3 bases, with 17 bases sitting between them. Per germline, CDR1 SGHRS and CDR2 YFSETQ. MiXCR, applied by TCRdb to the 5' RACE reads, yields one record per CDR3 protein. The data show about 550,000 distinct CDR3 sequences, with approximately 21% seen just once and roughly 13% held by the top ten. The receptor's source is a man aged 25 to 40 who received the YFV17D yellow fever vaccine. The chain joins TRBV5-1 to TRBJ1-6; weak D call: TRBD1 (6 bases). The sequenced sample was PBMCs, obtained 15 days after the yellow fever booster vaccination. CDR3 in amino acids: CASSLYDRSKIYNSPLHF. The CDR3 coding sequence is TGCGCCAGCAGCTTGTACGACAGGTCGAAGATCTATAATTCACCCCTCCACTTT.